This record looks at one T cell receptor beta chain sequence and its context. The data belong to a study of blood T cell repertoires in COVID-19. Measured with immunoSEQ multiplex PCR; TCRdb has only the in-frame clones, and not every one. The profile shows approximately 380,000 clones, 85% to 90% of them singletons. The V end was cut by 2 bases, the J end by 0 bases, with 5 bases between. This CDR3 region has 13 residues. Per the germline V gene, CDR1 is KGHSH and CDR2 is LQKENI. The rearrangement uses TRBV18 and TRBJ2-7, with unresolved D. The sequence was collected from a woman between 18 and 30 years old who had recovered from COVID-19. What was sequenced was PBMCs or T cells enriched from blood (not recorded which). The CDR3 DNA reads as TGTGCCAGCTCACCAACGGTCTCCTACGAGCAGTACTTC. Translated: CASSPTVSYEQYF.